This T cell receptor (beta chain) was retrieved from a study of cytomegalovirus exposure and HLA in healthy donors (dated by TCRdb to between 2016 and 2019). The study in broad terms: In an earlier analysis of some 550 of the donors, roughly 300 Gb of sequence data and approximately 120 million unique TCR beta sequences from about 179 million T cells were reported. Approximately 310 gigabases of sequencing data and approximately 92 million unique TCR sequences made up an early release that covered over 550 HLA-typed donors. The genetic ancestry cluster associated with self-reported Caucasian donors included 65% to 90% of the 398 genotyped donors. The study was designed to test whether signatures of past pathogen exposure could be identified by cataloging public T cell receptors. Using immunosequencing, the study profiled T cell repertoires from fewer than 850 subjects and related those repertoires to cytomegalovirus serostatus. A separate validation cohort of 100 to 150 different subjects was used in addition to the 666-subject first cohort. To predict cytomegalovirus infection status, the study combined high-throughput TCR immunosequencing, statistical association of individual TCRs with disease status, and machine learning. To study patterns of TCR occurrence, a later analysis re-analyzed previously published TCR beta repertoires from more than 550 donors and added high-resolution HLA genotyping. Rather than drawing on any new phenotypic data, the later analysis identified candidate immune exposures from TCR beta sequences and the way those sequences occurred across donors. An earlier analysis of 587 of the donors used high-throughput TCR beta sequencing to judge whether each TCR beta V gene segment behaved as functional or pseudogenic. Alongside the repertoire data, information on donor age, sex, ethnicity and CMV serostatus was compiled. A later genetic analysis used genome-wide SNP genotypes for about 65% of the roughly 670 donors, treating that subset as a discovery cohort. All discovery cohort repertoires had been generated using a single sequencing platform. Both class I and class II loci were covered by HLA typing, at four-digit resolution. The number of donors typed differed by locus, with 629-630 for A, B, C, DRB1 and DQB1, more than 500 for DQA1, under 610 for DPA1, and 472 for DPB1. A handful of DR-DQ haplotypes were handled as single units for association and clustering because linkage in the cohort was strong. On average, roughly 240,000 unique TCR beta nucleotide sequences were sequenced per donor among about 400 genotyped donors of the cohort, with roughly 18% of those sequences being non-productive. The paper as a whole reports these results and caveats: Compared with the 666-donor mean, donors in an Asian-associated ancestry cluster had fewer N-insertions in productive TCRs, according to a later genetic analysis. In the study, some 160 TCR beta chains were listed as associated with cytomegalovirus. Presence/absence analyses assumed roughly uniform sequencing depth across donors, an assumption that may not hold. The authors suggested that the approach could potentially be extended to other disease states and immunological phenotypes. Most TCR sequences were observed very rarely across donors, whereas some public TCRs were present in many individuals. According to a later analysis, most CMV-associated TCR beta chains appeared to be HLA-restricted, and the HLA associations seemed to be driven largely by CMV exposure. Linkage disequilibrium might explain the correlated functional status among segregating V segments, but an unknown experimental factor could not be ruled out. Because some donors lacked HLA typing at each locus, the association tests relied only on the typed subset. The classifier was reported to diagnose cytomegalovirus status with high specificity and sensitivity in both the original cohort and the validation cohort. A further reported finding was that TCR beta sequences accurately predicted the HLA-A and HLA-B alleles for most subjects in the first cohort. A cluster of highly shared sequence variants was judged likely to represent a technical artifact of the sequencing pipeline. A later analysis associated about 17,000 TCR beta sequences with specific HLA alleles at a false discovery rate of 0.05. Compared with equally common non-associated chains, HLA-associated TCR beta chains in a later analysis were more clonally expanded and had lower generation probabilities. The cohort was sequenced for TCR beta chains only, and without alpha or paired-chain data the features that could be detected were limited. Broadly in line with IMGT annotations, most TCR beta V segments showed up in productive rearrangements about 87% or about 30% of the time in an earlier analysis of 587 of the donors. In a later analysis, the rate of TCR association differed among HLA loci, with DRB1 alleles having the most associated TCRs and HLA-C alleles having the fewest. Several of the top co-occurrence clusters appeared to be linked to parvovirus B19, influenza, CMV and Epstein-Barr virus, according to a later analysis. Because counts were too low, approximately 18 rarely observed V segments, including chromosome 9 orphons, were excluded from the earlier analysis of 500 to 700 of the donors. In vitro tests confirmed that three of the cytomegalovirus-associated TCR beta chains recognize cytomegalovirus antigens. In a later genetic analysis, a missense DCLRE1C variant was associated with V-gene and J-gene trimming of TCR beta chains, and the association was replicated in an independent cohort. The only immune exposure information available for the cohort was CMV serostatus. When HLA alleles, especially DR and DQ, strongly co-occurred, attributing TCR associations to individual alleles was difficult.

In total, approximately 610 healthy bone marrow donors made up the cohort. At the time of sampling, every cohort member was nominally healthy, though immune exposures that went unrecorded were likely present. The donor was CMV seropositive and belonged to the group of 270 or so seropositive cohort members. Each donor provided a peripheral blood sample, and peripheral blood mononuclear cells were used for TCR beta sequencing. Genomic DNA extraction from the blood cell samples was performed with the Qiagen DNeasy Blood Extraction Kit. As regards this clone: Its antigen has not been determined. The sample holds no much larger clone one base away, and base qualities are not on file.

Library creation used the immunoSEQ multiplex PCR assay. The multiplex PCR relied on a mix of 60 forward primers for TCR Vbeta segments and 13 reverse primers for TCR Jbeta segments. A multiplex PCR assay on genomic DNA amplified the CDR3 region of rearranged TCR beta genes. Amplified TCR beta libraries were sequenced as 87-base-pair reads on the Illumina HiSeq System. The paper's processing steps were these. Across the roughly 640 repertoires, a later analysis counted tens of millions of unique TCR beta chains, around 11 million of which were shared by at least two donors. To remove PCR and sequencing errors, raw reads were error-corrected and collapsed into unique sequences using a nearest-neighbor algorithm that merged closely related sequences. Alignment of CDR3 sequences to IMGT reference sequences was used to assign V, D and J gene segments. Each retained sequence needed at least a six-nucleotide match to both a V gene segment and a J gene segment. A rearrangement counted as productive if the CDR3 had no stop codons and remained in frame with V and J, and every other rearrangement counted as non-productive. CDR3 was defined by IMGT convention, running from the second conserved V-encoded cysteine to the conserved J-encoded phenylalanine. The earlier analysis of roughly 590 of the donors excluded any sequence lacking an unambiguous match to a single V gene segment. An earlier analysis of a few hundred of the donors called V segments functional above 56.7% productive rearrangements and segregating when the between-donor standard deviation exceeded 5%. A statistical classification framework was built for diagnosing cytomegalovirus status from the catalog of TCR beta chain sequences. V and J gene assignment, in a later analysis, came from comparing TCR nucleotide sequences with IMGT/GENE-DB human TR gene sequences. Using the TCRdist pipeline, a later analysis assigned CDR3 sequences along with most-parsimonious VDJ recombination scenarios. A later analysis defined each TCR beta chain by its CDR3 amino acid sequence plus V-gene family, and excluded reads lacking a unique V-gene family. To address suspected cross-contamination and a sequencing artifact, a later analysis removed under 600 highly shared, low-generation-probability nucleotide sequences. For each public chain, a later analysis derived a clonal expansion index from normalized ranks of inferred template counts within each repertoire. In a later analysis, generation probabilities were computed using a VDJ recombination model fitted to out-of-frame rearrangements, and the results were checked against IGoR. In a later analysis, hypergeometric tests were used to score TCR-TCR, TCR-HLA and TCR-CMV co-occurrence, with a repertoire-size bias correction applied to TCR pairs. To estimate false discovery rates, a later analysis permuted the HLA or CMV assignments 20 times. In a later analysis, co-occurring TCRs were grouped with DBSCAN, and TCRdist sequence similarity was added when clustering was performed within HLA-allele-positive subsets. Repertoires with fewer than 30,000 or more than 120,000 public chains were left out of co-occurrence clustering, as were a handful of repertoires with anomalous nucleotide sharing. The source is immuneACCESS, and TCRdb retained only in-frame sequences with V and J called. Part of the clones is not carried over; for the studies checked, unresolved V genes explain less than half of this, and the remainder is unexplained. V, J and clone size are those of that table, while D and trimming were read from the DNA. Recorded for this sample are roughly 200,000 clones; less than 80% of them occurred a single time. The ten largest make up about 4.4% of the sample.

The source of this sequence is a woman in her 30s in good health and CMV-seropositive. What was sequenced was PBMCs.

The nucleotide sequence reads as follows: TGCGCCAGCAGCCAAGATAAATGGCTAGCGGTTAACGGGGGCGAGCAGTACTTC. Translated, this is CASSQDKWLAVNGGEQYF. The chain employs TRBV4-1 and TRBJ2-7; TRBD2 aligns with 7 central bases. The V end gives up 0 bases and the J end 6 bases, leaving 17 bases in the junction not matched to a gene. CDR1 and CDR2 (MGHRA, YSYEKL) derive from the germline V gene. Including the terminal cysteine and phenylalanine, the CDR3 comprises 18 residues. Only CDR3 DNA is held: 54 bases, read in frame from base 1.